This TCR beta chain emerged from a study of control samples from healthy donors and cancer patients (dated by TCRdb to the early 2020s). The germline V gene (reference sequence) gives CDR1 as LNHDA and CDR2 as SQIVND. V is cut back by 4 bases and J by 2 bases, with 7 bases in the junction unmatched. From the cysteine up to the phenylalanine, the CDR3 has a length of 15 residues. The read is trimmed to its CDR3 DNA, 45 bases read in frame from base 1. Libraries were built with the immunoSEQ multiplex PCR assay. TCRdb obtained this table from immuneACCESS and retained in-frame rearrangements with V and J assigned. These tables miss some clones; where compared with another copy, unresolved V genes account for less than half of the shortfall, and the remainder is unexplained. This sample is represented by approximately 100,000 clones; roughly four fifths of them were singletons. The leading ten clones occupy 2% of the sample.

This clone was counted a single time. There is no known antigen for this receptor. No base qualities exist here, and no much larger clone lies one base off it. The sequencing input was blood. The receptor's source is a man in his sixties in good health. This sequence uses TRBV19 and TRBJ2-7; 8 bases in the junction line up with TRBD2. The CDR3 amino acid sequence is: CASSTLAGNPYEQYF. At the DNA level, the sequence is TGTGCCAGTAGTACCTTAGCGGGGAACCCCTACGAGCAGTACTTC.